Presented here are 19 T cell receptor beta chains from one specimen sequenced in a study of beta chain features in type 1 diabetes. Study-wide results and caveats: All four CD4+ subsets of Type 1 diabetes patients contained TCRB CDR3s that were moderately but significantly shorter.

TCRB transcripts that were expressed got sequenced, as all of the isolated RNA had been reverse transcribed. Only in-frame clones appear in the TCRdb table, and some are missing; sequencing was by immunoSEQ multiplex PCR. Of 300,000 to 350,000 clones in the sample, roughly 12% were seen once. Antigens for these TCRs are unknown. Input material: naive CD4+ T cells from blood. Receptors were obtained from a woman aged 18 to 35 with type 1 diabetes.

The J gene is TRBJ2-1, the V gene TRBV19, with TRBD2 matching 13 bases. The V gene's germline CDR1 is LNHDA and CDR2 SQIVND (reference sequence). This CDR3 is 17 amino acids long. The V segment lost 3 bases and the J segment 7 bases; nucleotides outside the gene matches: 9. The CDR3 here is CASSIERGLAGMNEQFF. DNA for the CDR3: TGTGCCAGTAGTATTGAGAGGGGACTAGCGGGAATGAATGAGCAGTTCTTC.

This clone was picked up a small number of times. The rearrangement links TRBV28 to TRBJ2-1; TRBD2 might be the D (6 bases). The CDR3 runs 14 residues. V was pared by 3 bases and J by 7 bases, with 13 bases between. The germline V gene encodes CDR1 MDHEN and CDR2 SYDVKM. Here the CDR3 DNA reads TGTGCCAGCAGTTTCCTACTAGCAGGGAATGAGCAGTTCTTC. Encoded protein: CASSFLLAGNEQFF. Looking up the rest from reference TRBV28 and TRBJ2-1 gives the full variable domain: DVKVTQSSRYLVKRTGEKVFLECVQDMDHENMFWYRQDPGLGLRLIYFSYDVKMKEKGDIPEGYSVSREKKERFSLILESASTNQTSMYLCASSFLLAGNEQFFGPGTRLTVL.

This rearrangement joins TRBV6-5 to TRBJ2-5, with a weak D call TRBD1 (6 bases). In germline, CDR1 is MNHEY, CDR2 SVGAGI. V was cut by 0 bases and J by 5 bases, with 16 bases left in between. CDR3 size: 16 residues. CDR3 coding DNA: TGTGCCAGCAGTTACTCTGGGGGCGTATTGACCGAGACCCAGTACTTC. Translated: CASSYSGGVLTETQYF.

V and J are TRBV2 and TRBJ1-1; 10 nucleotides line up with TRBD1. Looked up from germline, CDR1 is SNHLY and CDR2 is FYNNEI. There are 14 residues in the CDR3. V was pared by 9 bases and J by 4 bases, with 8 bases of the junction left unmatched. DNA of the CDR3: TGTGCCAGTTCTGGACAGGGGGAGAGCACTGAAGCTTTCTTT. Translating it yields CASSGQGESTEAFF.

This clone was counted only a few times. This sequence joins TRBV7-6 and TRBJ2-3; 7 positions agree with TRBD2. Germline values: CDR1 SGHVS, CDR2 FNYEAQ. The CDR3 contains 15 residues. The V and J ends lost 5 bases and 0 bases, in that order; junction bases with no gene match: 5. Written as DNA, the CDR3 is TGTGCCAGCAGCCGGACTAGTTCTAGCACAGATACGCAGTATTTT. It codes for CASSRTSSSTDTQYF.

This clone was seen a few times. The chain uses TRBV11-2 and TRBJ2-5; D gene unclear. The germline V gene has CDR1 SGHAT and CDR2 FQNNGV. CDR3 length equals 13 residues. V shed 1 base and J shed 2 bases, with 5 bases lying between them. CDR3 residues: CASSLARQETQYF. The CDR3 DNA reads TGTGCCAGCAGCTTAGCCAGGCAAGAGACCCAGTACTTC.

The gene calls are TRBV5-4 and TRBJ2-7; tentative D call: TRBD1 (5 bases). This CDR3 has 14 amino acids. Germline CDR1 is SGHNT and CDR2 is YYREEE (reference sequence). The germline V and J ends were trimmed by 0 bases and 4 bases, with 11 bases remaining between them. The CDR3 bases are TGTGCCAGCAGCTTGGAGGCGGCAGGGTACGAGCAGTACTTC. It is translated as CASSLEAAGYEQYF.

This clone has only a few counts. The chain employs TRBV18 and TRBJ2-5, with 7 bases identical to TRBD1. V dropped 5 bases and J dropped 4; count of bases not matched to a gene: 13. Germline V gene sequence: CDR1 KGHSH, CDR2 LQKENI. The CDR3 loop spans 16 amino acids. The CDR3 here is CASSDDRARPGETQYF. In DNA, the CDR3 is TGTGCCAGCTCAGACGACAGGGCCCGTCCAGGAGAGACCCAGTACTTC.

This clone appeared a few times. V and J are TRBV14 and TRBJ2-5; 7 positions match TRBD2. Unmatched junction bases numbered 4, after V lost 4 bases and J lost 2 bases. The CDR3 length is 14 residues. Germline V gene sequence: CDR1 SGHDN, CDR2 FVKESK. The CDR3 loop is CASSLSGMQETQYF. CDR3 coding DNA: TGTGCCAGCAGCCTCAGCGGGATGCAAGAGACCCAGTACTTC.

This clone was observed a handful of times. This chain joins TRBV7-8 and TRBJ2-3; maybe TRBD2 (5 bases). CDR1 SGHVS and CDR2 FQNEAQ come from the germline V gene. This CDR3 comprises 14 residues. The V end was cut by 2 bases, the J end by 6 bases, with 12 bases between. DNA of the CDR3: TGTGCCAGCAGCTTATCGGAGGTTGCCGATACGCAGTATTTT. Translating gives CASSLSEVADTQYF.

The chain combines TRBV14 with TRBJ2-7, with TRBD1 identical over 10 bases. Germline CDR1 is SGHDN and CDR2 is FVKESK. The CDR3 runs 17 residues. V was clipped by 1 base and J by 7 bases; unmatched bases: 13. CDR3 protein: CASSQVRGTGAREEQYF. The CDR3 DNA sequence: TGTGCCAGCAGCCAAGTACGTGGGACAGGGGCCCGTGAGGAGCAGTACTTC.

There are a few counts of this clone. This chain joins TRBV19 and TRBJ2-3, with D possibly TRBD2 on 6 matching bases. The CDR3 spans 15 residues. Looked up from germline, CDR1 is LNHDA and CDR2 is SQIVND (reference sequence). V was pared by 3 bases and J by 4 bases, with 14 bases between. This chain's CDR3 is CASSIRDFGADTQYF. In DNA form, the CDR3 reads TGTGCCAGTAGTATCCGGGACTTTGGCGCAGATACGCAGTATTTT.

This clone turned up a few times. The chain is built from TRBV19 and TRBJ2-7; possible D gene TRBD2, 6 bases. This CDR3 spans 15 amino acids. V lost 4 bases, J lost 5 bases, and 18 bases lay in between. Looked up from germline, CDR1 is LNHDA and CDR2 is SQIVND (reference sequence). CDR3 in amino acids: CASSRERVALNEQYV. The CDR3 DNA reads as TGTGCCAGTAGTAGAGAGCGGGTCGCCCTAAACGAGCAGTACGTC.

This clone was observed a handful of times. The chain couples TRBV11-2 to TRBJ2-5; 9 positions agree with TRBD1. This CDR3 is built from 14 residues. Unmatched junction bases numbered 4, after V lost 4 bases and J lost 4 bases. CDR1 and CDR2 (germline): SGHAT, FQNNGV. The CDR3 loop is CASSSGQGPETQYF. As DNA, the CDR3 is TGTGCCAGCAGCTCCGGACAGGGGCCAGAGACCCAGTACTTC. Together with reference TRBV11-2 and TRBJ2-5, the CDR3 gives the full variable domain: EAGVAQSPRYKIIEKRQSVAFWCNPISGHATLYWYQQILGQGPKLLIQFQNNGVVDDSQLPKDRFSAERLKGVDSTLKIQPAKLEDSAVYLCASSSGQGPETQYFGPGTRLLVL.

The V gene is TRBV6-5, the J gene TRBJ2-1; unclear D gene. CDR3 length: 12 residues. Germline CDR1 MNHEY, CDR2 SVGAGI. V was clipped by 6 bases and J by 6 bases, with 9 bases between them. The CDR3 sequence: CASSLICNEQFF. The CDR3 nucleotides are TGTGCCAGCAGCCTAATATGCAATGAGCAGTTCTTC.

DNA of the CDR3: TGTGCCAGCAGGAAGACAGGGGAAAATGAGCAGTTCTTC. Its protein product is CASRKTGENEQFF. The genes are TRBV6-5 and TRBJ2-1; 8 bases are shared with TRBD1. CDR3 size: 13 residues. In germline, CDR1 is MNHEY, CDR2 SVGAGI. The J segment lost 7 bases and the V segment lost 6 bases, leaving 5 bases of the junction unmatched.

The chain has TRBV19 and TRBJ1-2; D unclear. The CDR3 is 14 amino acids. Trimming took 6 bases from V and 3 from J, leaving 14 bases between them. Germline-derived CDR1 and CDR2 are LNHDA and SQIVND (reference sequence). The CDR3, as DNA: TGTGCCAGTAGCCGTCTGCCCGGGGACTATGGCTACACCTTC. It codes for CASSRLPGDYGYTF. Together with reference TRBV19 and TRBJ1-2, the CDR3 gives the full variable domain: DGGITQSPKYLFRKEGQNVTLSCEQNLNHDAMYWYRQDPGQGLRLIYYSQIVNDFQKGDIAEGYSVSREKKESFPLTVTSAQKNPTAFYLCASSRLPGDYGYTFGSGTRLTVV.

This clone turned up a few times. The chain links TRBV28 to TRBJ2-2, with TRBD1 as a possible D gene (5 bases). V gave up 6 bases and J gave up 1 base, with 9 bases separating them. Germline values: CDR1 MDHEN, CDR2 SYDVKM. This CDR3 region has 14 residues. The CDR3 loop is CASSLGRNTGELFF. CDR3 nucleotides: TGTGCCAGCAGCCTGGGGCGGAACACCGGGGAGCTGTTTTTT.

This clone turned up a few times. V and J are TRBV7-2 and TRBJ2-1; possible D gene TRBD2, 6 bases. Germline V gives CDR1 SGHTA, CDR2 FQGNSA. This CDR3 has 16 amino acids. The V end was cut by 1 base, the J end by 6 bases, with 16 bases between. In DNA form, the CDR3 reads TGTGCCAGCAGCTTAGTTTCCGCGGGATGGAGCAATGAGCAGTTCTTC. It translates to CASSLVSAGWSNEQFF.